One sample yielded the 14 T cell receptor beta chains listed below, sequenced in a study of T cells in Graves' hyperthyroidism and ophthalmopathy. The TCR beta CDR3 regions underwent amplification using RNA transcripts as the source. Initially, a first-round RT-PCR of the TCR CDR3 employed the HTBI primer set. A single record per CDR3 protein comes from TCRdb applying MiXCR to the multiplex PCR reads. The data show almost 600,000 distinct CDR3 sequences, roughly 50% seen once. The sample comprised peripheral blood or thyroid tissue (not recorded which). These receptors originate from a woman younger than 35 with Graves' hyperthyroidism.

This clonotype was counted at least ten times. This rearrangement joins TRBV11-3 to TRBJ1-2; D gene unclear. Germline CDR1 and CDR2: SGHNT and YENEEA. The CDR3 length is 13 residues. The V end was cut by 3 bases, the J end by 5 bases, with 10 bases between. CDR3 amino acids: CASSLGRKYGYTF. The CDR3 DNA follows: TGTGCCAGCAGCTTGGGCAGGAAATATGGCTACACCTTC.

Ten or more counts support this clonotype. The rearrangement joins TRBV6-5 to TRBJ1-6, with a weak D call TRBD1 (5 bases). The V and J ends lost 5 bases and 9 bases respectively, with 11 bases between them. The CDR3 contains 13 residues. CDR1 and CDR2 from the germline V gene are MNHEY and SVGAGI. In nucleotides, the CDR3 is TGTGCCAGCAGTAGCGTCAGGGTTTCACCCCTCCACTTT. It specifies CASSSVRVSPLHF.

This clonotype was detected ten times or more. The rearrangement links TRBV7-9 to TRBJ2-5; no firm D call. In germline, CDR1 is SEHNR, CDR2 FQNEAQ (reference sequence). The CDR3 is made up of 14 amino acids. V was clipped by 1 base and J by 6 bases, with 12 bases between them. CDR3 in DNA: TGTGCCAGCAGCTTAGAGGGTGTTCGGCAGACCCAGTACTTC. Its translation is CASSLEGVRQTQYF. Complete variable domain (other parts from reference TRBV7-9 and TRBJ2-5): DTGVSQNPRHKITKRGQNVTFRCDPISEHNRLYWYRQTLGQGPEFLTYFQNEAQLEKSRLLSDRFSAERPKGSFSTLEIQRTEQGDSAMYLCASSLEGVRQTQYFGPGTRLLVL.

This clonotype was seen more than once but under ten times. J is TRBJ1-2 and V is TRBV7-9, with no clear D. The length of the CDR3 is 14 residues. Germline values: CDR1 SEHNR, CDR2 FQNEAQ (reference sequence). Trimming stripped 1 base from V and 5 bases from J, with 11 bases between. The CDR3 DNA is TGTGCCAGCAGCTTAGGATCAACGCATTATGGCTACACCTTC. It is translated as CASSLGSTHYGYTF. Together with reference TRBV7-9 and TRBJ1-2, the CDR3 gives the full variable domain: DTGVSQNPRHKITKRGQNVTFRCDPISEHNRLYWYRQTLGQGPEFLTYFQNEAQLEKSRLLSDRFSAERPKGSFSTLEIQRTEQGDSAMYLCASSLGSTHYGYTFGSGTRLTVV.

This clonotype showed up many times. This chain connects TRBV7-9 to TRBJ2-5; the match to TRBD1 covers 7 bases. Trimming took 4 bases from V and 3 from J; bases not matched to a gene: 5. CDR3 length equals 14 residues. Germline V gene sequence: CDR1 SEHNR, CDR2 FQNEAQ (reference sequence). The CDR3 bases are TGTGCCAGCAGCTCGTACGACAGGGAAGAGACCCAGTACTTC. It yields the protein CASSSYDREETQYF.

This clonotype was counted only a few times. The chain combines TRBV5-8 with TRBJ2-3; TRBD2 matches at 13 bases. V shed 4 bases and J 3 bases; nucleotides not matched to a gene: 5. The CDR3 is 16 amino acids. The germline gives CDR1 SGHTS, CDR2 YDEGEE. Written as DNA, the CDR3 is TGTGCCAGCAGCCAGGGACTAGCGGGGTTGACAGATACGCAGTATTTT. This translates into CASSQGLAGLTDTQYF.

In its sample, this clonotype was seen a few times. CDR3 sequence (DNA): TGTGCCACCAGTGATTTACGGCAGGAAAATGAAAAACTGTTTTTT. It specifies CATSDLRQENEKLFF. The chain links TRBV24-1 to TRBJ1-4; D remains unclear. The CDR3 loop spans 15 amino acids. CDR1 is KGHDR, CDR2 SFDVKD, per germline. Trimming took off 1 base at V and 5 bases at J, with 10 bases between the two ends.

There are many counts of this clonotype. V and J are TRBV3-1 and TRBJ1-6; tentatively, D is TRBD1 (5 bases). This CDR3 is built from 16 residues. The V gene's germline CDR1 is LGHDT and CDR2 YNNKEL (reference sequence). The ends were cut back, 1 base at V and 7 bases at J, with 14 bases in the middle. CDR3 loop: CASSQAELRGNSPLHF. The CDR3 DNA is TGTGCCAGCAGCCAAGCGGAGTTACGGGGGAATTCACCCCTCCACTTT.

The CDR3 nucleotides read TGTGCCAGCAGCTTAGCGGGAGATTTACGGTATGAGCAGTTCTTC. Its translation is CASSLAGDLRYEQFF. This chain links TRBV7-2 with TRBJ2-1; TRBD2 is a possible D gene (5 bases). The CDR3 runs 15 residues. Germline CDR1 reads SGHTA; CDR2 reads FQGNSA. Trimming shortened V by 0 bases and J by 8 bases, and 14 bases separated the two germline ends. The full variable domain, completed using reference TRBV7-2 and TRBJ2-1, is GAGVSQSPSNKVTEKGKDVELRCDPISGHTALYWYRQSLGQGLEFLIYFQGNSAPDKSGLPSDRFSAERTGGSVSTLTIQRTQQEDSAVYLCASSLAGDLRYEQFFGPGTRLTVL.

The V call is TRBV29-1, the J call TRBJ1-1; 12 positions agree with TRBD1. CDR1 and CDR2 from the germline V gene are SQVTM and ANQGSEA. The CDR3 loop spans 15 amino acids. CDR3 DNA: TGCAGTCTACCGGGACAGGGGGCGAGGAACACTGAAGCTTTCTTT. Protein: CSLPGQGARNTEAFF.

In its sample, this clonotype was seen many times. The rearrangement joins TRBV10-3 to TRBJ2-5, with D perhaps matching TRBD1 or TRBD2 (5 bases each). V was shortened by 0 bases and J by 5 bases, with 16 bases between the two germline ends. This CDR3 is 16 amino acids long. Germline CDR1 and CDR2: ENHRY and SYGVKD. CDR3 region: CAISESAALGEETQYF. The CDR3 DNA reads as TGTGCCATCAGTGAGTCGGCAGCCCTGGGGGAGGAGACCCAGTACTTC.

The chain couples TRBV7-9 to TRBJ2-5; 7 bases agree with TRBD2. CDR1 is SEHNR and CDR2 is FQNEAQ in the germline V gene (reference sequence). The CDR3 consists of 15 residues. J gave up 5 bases and V 3 bases, and 9 bases lay outside the gene matches. The CDR3 coding sequence is TGTGCCAGCAGCTTGGTAGGGCTAGCGGACGAGACCCAGTACTTC. Protein: CASSLVGLADETQYF.

This clonotype appeared a few times. The CDR3 spells CASGTDLVWGEQYF. In DNA, the CDR3 is TGTGCTAGTGGTACAGACTTGGTTTGGGGCGAGCAGTACTTC. V usage is TRBV12-5 and J usage is TRBJ2-7; D not resolved. Germline values: CDR1 LGHNT, CDR2 FRNRAP. The CDR3 extends over 14 amino acids. Trimming took 5 bases from V and 6 from J, leaving 17 bases between them.

The V and J genes are TRBV3-1 and TRBJ2-7; D is ambiguous. The length of the CDR3 is 18 residues. Germline V gives CDR1 LGHDT, CDR2 YNNKEL (reference sequence). Deletions cut 1 base from V and 1 base from J, with 20 bases between. The CDR3 DNA reads TGTGCCAGCAGCCAAGTAGGCGGCGTCGGTTCTCTTTCCTACGAGCAGTACTTC. It is translated as CASSQVGGVGSLSYEQYF.